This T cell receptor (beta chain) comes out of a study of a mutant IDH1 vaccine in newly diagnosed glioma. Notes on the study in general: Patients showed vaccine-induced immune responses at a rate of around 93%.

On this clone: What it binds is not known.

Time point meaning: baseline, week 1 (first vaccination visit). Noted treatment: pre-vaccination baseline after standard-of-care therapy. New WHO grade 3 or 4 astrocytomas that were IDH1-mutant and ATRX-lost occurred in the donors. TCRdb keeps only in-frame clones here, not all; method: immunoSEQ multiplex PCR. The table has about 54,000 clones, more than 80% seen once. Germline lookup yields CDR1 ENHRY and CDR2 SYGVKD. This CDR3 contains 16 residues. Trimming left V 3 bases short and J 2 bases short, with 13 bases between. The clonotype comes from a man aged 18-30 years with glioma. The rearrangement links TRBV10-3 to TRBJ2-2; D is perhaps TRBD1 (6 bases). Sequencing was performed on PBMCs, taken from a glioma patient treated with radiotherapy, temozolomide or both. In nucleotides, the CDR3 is TGTGCCATCAGTGACAGGACAGCCGGTAACACCGGGGAGCTGTTTTTT. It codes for CAISDRTAGNTGELFF.